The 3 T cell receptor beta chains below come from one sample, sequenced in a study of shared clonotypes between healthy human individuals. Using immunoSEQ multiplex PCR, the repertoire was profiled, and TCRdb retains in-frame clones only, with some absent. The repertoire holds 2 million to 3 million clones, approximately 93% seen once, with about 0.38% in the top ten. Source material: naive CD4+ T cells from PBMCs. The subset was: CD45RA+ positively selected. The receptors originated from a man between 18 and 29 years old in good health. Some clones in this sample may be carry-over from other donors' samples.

DNA of the CDR3: TGTGCCAGCAGCCCCGGGACAGGGGGCTCCAGCTCCTACAATGAGCAGTTCTTC. This translates into CASSPGTGGSSSYNEQFF. This chain links TRBV7-3 with TRBJ2-1, with 12 bases aligning to TRBD1. J was trimmed by 0 bases and V by 5 bases; bases with no gene match: 8. The V gene's germline CDR1 is SGHTA and CDR2 FQGTGA. The CDR3 contains 18 residues.

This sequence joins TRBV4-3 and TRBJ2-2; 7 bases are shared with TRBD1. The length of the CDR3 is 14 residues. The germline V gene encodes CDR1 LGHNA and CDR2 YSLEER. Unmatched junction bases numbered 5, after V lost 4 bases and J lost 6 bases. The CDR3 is CASSRDSFAGELFF. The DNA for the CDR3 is TGCGCCAGCAGCCGGGACAGTTTTGCCGGGGAGCTGTTTTTT.

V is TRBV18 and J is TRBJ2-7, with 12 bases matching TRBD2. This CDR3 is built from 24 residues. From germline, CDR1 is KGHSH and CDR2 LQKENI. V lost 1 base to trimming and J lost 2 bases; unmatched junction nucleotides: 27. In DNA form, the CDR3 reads TGTGCCAGCTCACCACGGAAAGGACAGGGCTTGTGGCTAGCGGGAGGGCCCGTCCCCTACGAGCAGTACTTC. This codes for CASSPRKGQGLWLAGGPVPYEQYF.